Listed here are 18 T cell receptor beta chains from one sample, sequenced in a study of blood T cell repertoires in COVID-19. Sequenced by immunoSEQ multiplex PCR; TCRdb stores in-frame clones only, minus some. The repertoire holds 200,000 to 250,000 clones, with around 87% as singletons. Material for sequencing was PBMCs or T cells enriched from blood (not recorded which). The receptors were gathered from a man younger than 45 in a cohort exposed to, infected with or recovered from COVID-19 (not recorded which).

This clone was counted only a few times. V and J are TRBV3-1 (or the pseudogene TRBV3-2) and TRBJ1-3, with no clear D. CDR1 LGHDT and CDR2 YNNKEL come from the germline V gene (reference sequence). The CDR3 runs 14 residues. Trimming shortened V by 0 bases and J by 8 bases, and 11 bases separated the two germline ends. The CDR3 loop reads CASSQDGPGDTIYF. In DNA, the CDR3 is TGTGCCAGCAGCCAAGATGGCCCCGGGGACACCATATATTTT.

In its sample, this clone was seen once. The gene calls are TRBV19 and TRBJ2-1, with 9 bases aligning to TRBD2. V dropped 4 bases and J dropped 9; count of bases not matched to a gene: 13. The CDR3 covers 16 residues. The V gene's germline CDR1 is LNHDA and CDR2 SQIVND (reference sequence). CDR3 sequence (DNA): TGTGCCAGTAGTACTCCGCGGAGTAGCGGGAGTATTGAGCAGTTCTTC. Its translation is CASSTPRSSGSIEQFF.

Details on this clone: The sample contains more than one DNA sequence encoding this CDR3. The gene calls are TRBV18 and TRBJ2-1, with 9 nucleotides matching TRBD2. V lost 3 bases and J lost 1; bases outside the gene matches: 1. The CDR3 runs to 15 residues. Germline V CDR1 and CDR2: KGHSH, LQKENI. The CDR3 DNA follows: TGTGCCAGCTCACCTAGCGGGGGATCCTACAATGAGCAGTTCTTC. Protein sequence: CASSPSGGSYNEQFF.

The gene calls are TRBV7-3 and TRBJ2-5; 8 bases map to TRBD2. Germline V lookup: CDR1 SGHTA, CDR2 FQGTGA. With 1 base clipped from V and 4 bases from J, the junction kept 5 bases outside the gene matches. The CDR3 is made up of 15 amino acids. This CDR3 is CASSLIAGSVETQYF. The CDR3, as DNA: TGTGCCAGCAGCTTAATAGCGGGATCTGTAGAGACCCAGTACTTC.

The V and J genes are TRBV15 and TRBJ2-7; 7 bases line up with TRBD1. Losses at the gene ends were 0 bases for V and 2 bases for J; bases not matched to a gene: 7. Germline values: CDR1 LNHNV, CDR2 YYDKDF (reference sequence). CDR3 size: 16 residues. DNA for the CDR3: TGTGCCACCAGCAGAGATAGGGGGACAGCAGCCTACGAGCAGTACTTC. Protein sequence: CATSRDRGTAAYEQYF.

This rearrangement joins TRBV9 to TRBJ2-3, with 7 bases fitting TRBD1. Trimming at V came to 5 bases and at J to 3 bases, leaving 9 bases not matched to a gene. The germline V gene has CDR1 SGDLS and CDR2 YYNGEE. The CDR3 spans 15 residues. The CDR3 coding sequence is TGTGCCAGCAGGGCCATAGGGACAGAAACAGATACGCAGTATTTT. Its protein product is CASRAIGTETDTQYF.

The rearrangement joins TRBV2 to TRBJ1-5; the D gene is possibly TRBD1 (5 bases). The germline CDR1 and CDR2 sequences are SNHLY and FYNNEI. This CDR3 is 15 amino acids long. Trimming removed 6 bases from V and 3 bases from J, with 15 bases in between. Here the CDR3 DNA reads TGTGCCAGCAGCGACCCAGGGTTTGTCAATCAGCCCCAGCATTTT. It codes for CASSDPGFVNQPQHF. Variable domain in full (rest from reference TRBV2 and TRBJ1-5): EPEVTQTPSHQVTQMGQEVILRCVPISNHLYFYWYRQILGQKVEFLVSFYNNEISEKSEIFDDQFSVERPDGSNFTLKIRSTKLEDSAMYFCASSDPGFVNQPQHFGDGTRLSIL.

The chain employs TRBV28 and TRBJ1-5; no firm D call. CDR1 is MDHEN and CDR2 is SYDVKM in the germline V gene. CDR3 length: 14 residues. The V and J ends lost 4 bases and 6 bases respectively, with 13 bases between them. The CDR3 is CASSYYRGTQPQHF. The DNA of the CDR3 is TGTGCCAGCAGTTATTATCGGGGAACTCAGCCCCAGCATTTT. Supplemented by reference TRBV28 and TRBJ1-5, the full variable domain reads DVKVTQSSRYLVKRTGEKVFLECVQDMDHENMFWYRQDPGLGLRLIYFSYDVKMKEKGDIPEGYSVSREKKERFSLILESASTNQTSMYLCASSYYRGTQPQHFGDGTRLSIL.

The chain is built from TRBV4-1 and TRBJ2-2, with a weak D call TRBD2 (5 bases). With 6 bases removed from V and 6 bases from J, the gap between germline ends came to 14 bases. This CDR3 contains 14 residues. Germline V lookup: CDR1 MGHRA, CDR2 YSYEKL. The CDR3 DNA reads as TGCGCCAGCAGTCCTGGCAGCGGAGCCGGGGAGCTGTTTTTT. Translation: CASSPGSGAGELFF.

In regard to this clone: This CDR3 is also generated by other DNA sequences in the sample. This chain uses TRBV18 with TRBJ2-5, with D unclear. The CDR3 totals 14 residues. V was clipped by 1 base and J by 1 base, with 7 bases between them. In germline, CDR1 is KGHSH, CDR2 LQKENI. CDR3 in DNA: TGTGCCAGCTCACCACGAGGCCTCCAAGAGACCCAGTACTTC. As protein: CASSPRGLQETQYF.

The V and J genes are TRBV12-3 or TRBV12-4 and TRBJ2-3; D is ambiguous. V gave up 6 bases and J gave up 0 bases, with 7 bases separating them. CDR3 length: 13 residues. The CDR3 DNA follows: TGTGCCAGCAGCCTAGTAAGCACAGATACGCAGTATTTT. Amino acids: CASSLVSTDTQYF.

The chain joins TRBV7-2 to TRBJ1-1; no definite D call. This CDR3 comprises 14 residues. V lost 1 base, J lost 4 bases, and 10 bases lay in between. Germline CDR1 reads SGHTA; CDR2 reads FQGNSA. CDR3 nucleotides: TGTGCCAGCAGCTTAGAAATCCTGAGCACTGAAGCTTTCTTT. This sequence encodes CASSLEILSTEAFF. Full variable domain (rest looked up from reference TRBV7-2 and TRBJ1-1): GAGVSQSPSNKVTEKGKDVELRCDPISGHTALYWYRQSLGQGLEFLIYFQGNSAPDKSGLPSDRFSAERTGGSVSTLTIQRTQQEDSAVYLCASSLEILSTEAFFGQGTRLTVV.

The rearrangement uses TRBV5-1 and TRBJ1-1, with 8 bases identical to TRBD1. This CDR3 has 16 amino acids. Germline values: CDR1 SGHRS, CDR2 YFSETQ. The trim removed 0 bases at V and 5 bases at J, leaving 9 bases unmatched. The CDR3 nucleotides are TGCGCCAGCAGCTTGGGGGCAGGGGGCGCGGGGACTGAAGCTTTCTTT. It encodes CASSLGAGGAGTEAFF.

This clone was recorded only once. DNA of the CDR3: TGTGCCAGCAGCTCACCTTCTAGCGGGAGTCGGGCAAGCACAGATACGCAGTATTTT. Residues: CASSSPSSGSRASTDTQYF. The chain has TRBV7-8 and TRBJ2-3; 10 bases map to TRBD2. After removal of 4 bases from V and 0 bases from J, the junction contained 13 bases not matched to a gene. From germline, CDR1 is SGHVS and CDR2 FQNEAQ. There are 19 residues in the CDR3. The full variable domain, with the rest looked up from reference TRBV7-8 and TRBJ2-3, is GAGVSQSPRYKVAKRGQDVALRCDPISGHVSLFWYQQALGQGPEFLTYFQNEAQLDKSGLPSDRFFAERPEGSVSTLKIQRTQQEDSAVYLCASSSPSSGSRASTDTQYFGPGTRLTVL.

This chain links TRBV6-5 with TRBJ1-6; D call uncertain. Trimming shortened V by 7 bases and J by 0 bases, and 10 bases separated the two germline ends. The CDR3 is 15 amino acids. Germline-derived CDR1 and CDR2 are MNHEY and SVGAGI. This CDR3 reads CASKKGSSYNSPLHF. The DNA for the CDR3 is TGTGCCAGCAAGAAAGGGAGCTCCTATAATTCACCCCTCCACTTT.

The J gene is TRBJ2-7, the V gene TRBV13; TRBD2 is a possible D gene (6 bases). This CDR3 is built from 15 residues. CDR1 PRHDT and CDR2 FYEKMQ come from the germline V gene (reference sequence). V shed 5 bases and J shed 0 bases, with 14 bases lying between them. DNA of the CDR3: TGTGCCAGCAGCCCAACGGAGGGGCGCTCCTACGAGCAGTACTTC. As protein: CASSPTEGRSYEQYF.

This chain connects TRBV6-6 to TRBJ1-5; D gene unclear. CDR1 and CDR2 (germline): MNHNY, SVGAGI (reference sequence). Trimming removed 4 bases at V and 4 bases at J, with 5 bases between. This CDR3 has 12 amino acids. CDR3 sequence: CASSSINQPQHF. The CDR3 DNA reads as TGTGCCAGCAGTTCTATAAATCAGCCCCAGCATTTT.

This chain connects TRBV19 to TRBJ1-1; TRBD1 matches at 8 bases. The germline V gene has CDR1 LNHDA and CDR2 SQIVND (reference sequence). CDR3 length: 16 amino acids. Trimming at V came to 3 bases and at J to 4 bases, leaving 10 bases not matched to a gene. The CDR3 DNA reads TGTGCCAGTAGTATTTGGACAGGGAGGGGAGGCACTGAAGCTTTCTTT. Its protein is CASSIWTGRGGTEAFF.